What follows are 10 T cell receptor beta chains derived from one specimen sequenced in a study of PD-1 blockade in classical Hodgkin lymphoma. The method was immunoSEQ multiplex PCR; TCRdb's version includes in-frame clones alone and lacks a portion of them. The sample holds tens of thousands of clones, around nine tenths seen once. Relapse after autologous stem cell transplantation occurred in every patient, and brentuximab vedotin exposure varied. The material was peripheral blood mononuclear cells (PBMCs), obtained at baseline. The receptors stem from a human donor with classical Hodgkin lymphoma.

The CDR3 region has the DNA TGTGCCAGCAGCCTCCTAGCGGGGGGGTTCAATGAGCAGTTCTTC. Encoded protein: CASSLLAGGFNEQFF. The genes are TRBV4-2 and TRBJ2-1, with TRBD2 matching 12 bases. CDR1 and CDR2 (germline): LGHNA, YNFKEQ. J was trimmed by 6 bases and V by 4 bases; bases with no gene match: 4. The CDR3 length is 15 residues.

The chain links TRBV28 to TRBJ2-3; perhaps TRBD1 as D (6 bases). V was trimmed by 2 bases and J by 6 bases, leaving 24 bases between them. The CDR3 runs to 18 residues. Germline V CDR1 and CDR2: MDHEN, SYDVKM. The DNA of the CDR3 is TGTGCCAGCAGTTTAGCCCCCGATTGGCAGGGGACCGACGATACGCAGTATTTT. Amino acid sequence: CASSLAPDWQGTDDTQYF.

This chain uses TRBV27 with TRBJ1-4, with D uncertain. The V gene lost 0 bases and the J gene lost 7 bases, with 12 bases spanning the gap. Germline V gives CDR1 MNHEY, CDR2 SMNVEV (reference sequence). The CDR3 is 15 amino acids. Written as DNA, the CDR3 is TGTGCCAGCAGTTTATCGAAGGGAGCTTCTGAAAAACTGTTTTTT. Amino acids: CASSLSKGASEKLFF.

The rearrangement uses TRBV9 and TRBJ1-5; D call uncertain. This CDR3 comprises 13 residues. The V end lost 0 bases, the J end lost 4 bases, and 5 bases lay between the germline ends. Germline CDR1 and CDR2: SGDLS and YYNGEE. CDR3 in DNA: TGTGCCAGCAGCGTAGACGTGAATCAGCCCCAGCATTTT. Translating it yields CASSVDVNQPQHF.

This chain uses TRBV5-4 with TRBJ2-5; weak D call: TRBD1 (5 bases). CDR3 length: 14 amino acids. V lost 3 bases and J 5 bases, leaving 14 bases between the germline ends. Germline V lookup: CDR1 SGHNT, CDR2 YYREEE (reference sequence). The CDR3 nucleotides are TGTGCCAGCAGCTCGGCTGGGGCACCGGAGACCCAGTACTTC. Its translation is CASSSAGAPETQYF.

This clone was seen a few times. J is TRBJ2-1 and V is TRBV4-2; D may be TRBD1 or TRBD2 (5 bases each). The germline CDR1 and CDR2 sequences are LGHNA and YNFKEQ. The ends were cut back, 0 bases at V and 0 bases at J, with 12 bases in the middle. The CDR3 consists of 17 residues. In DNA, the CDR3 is TGTGCCAGCAGCCAAGAGGCAGGGAGATACTCCTACAATGAGCAGTTCTTC. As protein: CASSQEAGRYSYNEQFF.

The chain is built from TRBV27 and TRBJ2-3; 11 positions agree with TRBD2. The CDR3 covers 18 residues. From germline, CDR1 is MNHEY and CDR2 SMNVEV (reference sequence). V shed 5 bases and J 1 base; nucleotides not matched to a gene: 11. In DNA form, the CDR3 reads TGTGCCAGCAGTCCGACTAGCGGGGTACTTTTGGGCACAGATACGCAGTATTTT. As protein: CASSPTSGVLLGTDTQYF.

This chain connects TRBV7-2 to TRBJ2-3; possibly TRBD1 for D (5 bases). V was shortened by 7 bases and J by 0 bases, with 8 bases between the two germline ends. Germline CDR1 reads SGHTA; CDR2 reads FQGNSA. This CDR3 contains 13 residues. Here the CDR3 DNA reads TGTGCCAGCAACTCAGGGAGCACAGATACGCAGTATTTT. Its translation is CASNSGSTDTQYF.

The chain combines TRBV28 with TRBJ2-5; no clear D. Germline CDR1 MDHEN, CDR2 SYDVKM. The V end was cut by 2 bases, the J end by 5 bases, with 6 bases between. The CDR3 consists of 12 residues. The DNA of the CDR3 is TGTGCCAGCAGTTTAATGAAGGAGACCCAGTACTTC. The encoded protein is CASSLMKETQYF.

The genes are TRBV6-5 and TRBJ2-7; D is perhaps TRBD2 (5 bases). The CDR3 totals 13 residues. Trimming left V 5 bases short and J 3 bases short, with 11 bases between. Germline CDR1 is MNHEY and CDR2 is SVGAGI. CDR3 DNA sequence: TGTGCCAGCAGTGCATGGACTTACTACGAGCAGTACTTC. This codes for CASSAWTYYEQYF.